This T cell receptor (beta chain) was retrieved from a study of blood T cell repertoires in COVID-19. Methods used by the authors: Quantification of nucleated cells was approximated via reference gene primer amplification. Data came from immunoSEQ multiplex PCR; TCRdb stores just in-frame clones and leaves some out. Clone size and V and J calls were adopted from that table, with D and trimming inferred from the DNA. This repertoire shows about 4,700 clones, approximately 82% found once; its top ten account for 35% to 45%. A few counts support this clone. This CDR3 region has 14 residues. The germline V gene encodes CDR1 MNHEY and CDR2 SMNVEV (reference sequence). With V trimmed by 4 bases and J by 7 bases, 6 bases remained unmatched.

The sequence derives from a human donor with active or convalescent COVID-19. The donor label of this sample is uncertain. V gene TRBV27 combines with J gene TRBJ1-5; TRBD1 matches 8 bases. The sample was peripheral blood. CDR3 sequence: CASSSQGARQPQHF. The CDR3 DNA sequence: TGTGCCAGCAGTTCCCAGGGGGCCCGACAGCCCCAGCATTTT.